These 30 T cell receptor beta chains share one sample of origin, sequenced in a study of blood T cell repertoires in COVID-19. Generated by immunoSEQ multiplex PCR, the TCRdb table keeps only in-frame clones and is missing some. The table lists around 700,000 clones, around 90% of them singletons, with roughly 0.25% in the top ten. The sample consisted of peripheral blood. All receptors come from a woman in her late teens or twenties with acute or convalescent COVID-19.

The CDR3: CASSIDKGAWQPQHF. The DNA of the CDR3 is TGTGCCAGTAGTATAGATAAGGGGGCTTGGCAGCCCCAGCATTTT. The chain joins TRBV19 to TRBJ1-5; 7 bases fit TRBD1. CDR3 length: 15 amino acids. The trim removed 0 bases at V and 7 bases at J, leaving 6 bases unmatched. Germline lookup yields CDR1 LNHDA and CDR2 SQIVND (reference sequence).

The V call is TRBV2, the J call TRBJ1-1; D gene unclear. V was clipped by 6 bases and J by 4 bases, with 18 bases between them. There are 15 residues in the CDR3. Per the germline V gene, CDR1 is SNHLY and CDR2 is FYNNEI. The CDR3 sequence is CASRRERGVSTEAFF. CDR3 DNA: TGTGCCAGCAGACGGGAGCGAGGAGTGAGCACTGAAGCTTTCTTT.

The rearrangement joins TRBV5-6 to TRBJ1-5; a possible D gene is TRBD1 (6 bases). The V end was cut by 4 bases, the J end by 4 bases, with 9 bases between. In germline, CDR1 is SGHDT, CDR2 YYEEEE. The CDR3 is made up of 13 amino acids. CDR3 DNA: TGTGCCAGCAGCAGGACAGAAAATCAGCCCCAGCATTTT. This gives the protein CASSRTENQPQHF.

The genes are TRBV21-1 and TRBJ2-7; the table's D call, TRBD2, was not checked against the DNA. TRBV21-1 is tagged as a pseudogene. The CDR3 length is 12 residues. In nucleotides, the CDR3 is TGTGCCAGCAGCTACGGGGGATCCGAGCAGTACTTC. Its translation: CASSYGGSEQYF.

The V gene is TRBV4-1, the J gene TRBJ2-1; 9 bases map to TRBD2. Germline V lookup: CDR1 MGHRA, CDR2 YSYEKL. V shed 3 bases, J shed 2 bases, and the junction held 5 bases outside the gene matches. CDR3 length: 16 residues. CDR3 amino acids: CASSHLLAGAYNEQFF. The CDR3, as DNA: TGCGCCAGCAGCCACCTCTTAGCGGGAGCCTACAATGAGCAGTTCTTC.

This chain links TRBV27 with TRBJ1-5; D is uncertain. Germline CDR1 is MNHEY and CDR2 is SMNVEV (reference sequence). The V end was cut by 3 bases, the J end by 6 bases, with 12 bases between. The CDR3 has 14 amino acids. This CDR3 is CASSFDGGSQPQHF. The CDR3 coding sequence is TGTGCCAGCAGTTTTGACGGAGGGAGTCAGCCCCAGCATTTT.

As DNA, the CDR3 is TGCAGCGCTCGAGACAGGGCTAGCTATGGCTACACCTTC. Translated: CSARDRASYGYTF. The rearrangement joins TRBV29-1 to TRBJ1-2, with 7 bases that match TRBD1. J lost 4 bases, V lost 7 bases, and 9 bases had no gene match. Germline V gene lookup returns CDR1 SQVTM and CDR2 ANQGSEA. This CDR3 has 13 residues.

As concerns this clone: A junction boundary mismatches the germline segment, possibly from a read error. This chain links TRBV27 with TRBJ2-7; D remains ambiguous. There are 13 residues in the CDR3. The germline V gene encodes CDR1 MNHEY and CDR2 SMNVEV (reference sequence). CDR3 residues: CASSFGSSGRRNF. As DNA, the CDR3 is TGTGCCAGCAGTTTTGGTTCCTCAGGTCGACGGAACTTC.

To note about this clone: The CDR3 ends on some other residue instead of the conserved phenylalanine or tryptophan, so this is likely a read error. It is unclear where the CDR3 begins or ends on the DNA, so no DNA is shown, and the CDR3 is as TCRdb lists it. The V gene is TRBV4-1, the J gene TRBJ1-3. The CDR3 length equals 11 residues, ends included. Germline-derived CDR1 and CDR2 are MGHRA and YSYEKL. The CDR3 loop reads CASSQDGGGGV.

The CDR3 here is CASRGQGYGPLHF. Written as DNA, the CDR3 is TGTGCCAGCAGGGGACAGGGGTACGGACCCCTCCACTTT. The V gene is TRBV27, the J gene TRBJ1-6; 10 nucleotides match TRBD1. Trimming cost V 6 bases and J 12 bases; bases outside gene matches: 5. This CDR3 comprises 13 residues. The germline V gene encodes CDR1 MNHEY and CDR2 SMNVEV (reference sequence).

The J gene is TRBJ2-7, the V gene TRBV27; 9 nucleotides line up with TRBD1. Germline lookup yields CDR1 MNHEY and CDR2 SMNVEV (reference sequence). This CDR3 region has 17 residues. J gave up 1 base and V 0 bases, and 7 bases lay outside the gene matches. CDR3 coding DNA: TGTGCCAGCAGTTTATCGGGACAGGGTCACTGGTCCTACGAGCAGTACTTC. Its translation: CASSLSGQGHWSYEQYF.

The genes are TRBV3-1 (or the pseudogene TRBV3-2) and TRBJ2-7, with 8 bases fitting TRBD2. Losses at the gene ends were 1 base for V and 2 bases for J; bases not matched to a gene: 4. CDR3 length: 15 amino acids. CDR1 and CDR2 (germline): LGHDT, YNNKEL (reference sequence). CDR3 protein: CASSQAASGPYEQYF. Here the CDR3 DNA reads TGTGCCAGCAGCCAAGCGGCTAGCGGGCCCTACGAGCAGTACTTC.

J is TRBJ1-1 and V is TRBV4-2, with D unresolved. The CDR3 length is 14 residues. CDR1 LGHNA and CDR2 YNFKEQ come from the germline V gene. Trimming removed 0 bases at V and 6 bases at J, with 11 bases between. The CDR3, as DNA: TGTGCCAGCAGCCAAGAAGTGGCCGCGGCTGAAGCTTTCTTT. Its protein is CASSQEVAAAEAFF.

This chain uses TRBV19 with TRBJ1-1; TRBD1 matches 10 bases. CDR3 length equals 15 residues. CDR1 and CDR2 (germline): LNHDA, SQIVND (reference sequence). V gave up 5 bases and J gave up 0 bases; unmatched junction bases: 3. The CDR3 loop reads CASSLGQGLNTEAFF. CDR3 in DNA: TGTGCCAGTAGTTTGGGACAGGGGTTGAACACTGAAGCTTTCTTT.

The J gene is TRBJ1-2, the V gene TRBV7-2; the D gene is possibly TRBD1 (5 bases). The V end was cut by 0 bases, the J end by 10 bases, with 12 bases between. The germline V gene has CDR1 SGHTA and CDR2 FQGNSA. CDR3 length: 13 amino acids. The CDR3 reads CASSLALEGPYTF. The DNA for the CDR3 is TGTGCCAGCAGCTTAGCGCTGGAGGGGCCCTACACCTTC.

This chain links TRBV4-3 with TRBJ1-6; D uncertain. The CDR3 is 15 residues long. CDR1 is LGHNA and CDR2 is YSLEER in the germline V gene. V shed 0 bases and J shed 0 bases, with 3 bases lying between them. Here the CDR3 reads CASSQDSSYNSPLHF. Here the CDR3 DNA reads TGCGCCAGCAGCCAAGATAGCTCCTATAATTCACCCCTCCACTTT.

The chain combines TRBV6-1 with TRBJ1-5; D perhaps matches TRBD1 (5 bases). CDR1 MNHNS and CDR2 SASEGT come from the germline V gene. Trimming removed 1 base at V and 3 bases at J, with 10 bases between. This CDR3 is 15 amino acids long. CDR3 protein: CASSEGREANQPQHF. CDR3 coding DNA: TGTGCCAGCAGTGAAGGCAGGGAGGCCAATCAGCCCCAGCATTTT.

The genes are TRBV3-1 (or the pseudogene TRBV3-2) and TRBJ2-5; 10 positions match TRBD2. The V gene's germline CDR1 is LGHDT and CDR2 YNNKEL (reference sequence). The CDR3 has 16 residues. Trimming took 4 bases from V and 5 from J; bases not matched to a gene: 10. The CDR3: CASSRPPSGGGETQYF. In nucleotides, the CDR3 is TGTGCCAGCAGCCGGCCACCTAGCGGGGGAGGCGAGACCCAGTACTTC.

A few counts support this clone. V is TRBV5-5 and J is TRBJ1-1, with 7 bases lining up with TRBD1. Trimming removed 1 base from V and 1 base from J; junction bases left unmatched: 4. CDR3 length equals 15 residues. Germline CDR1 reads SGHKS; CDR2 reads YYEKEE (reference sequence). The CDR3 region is CASSLTGEANTEAFF. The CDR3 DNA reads TGTGCCAGCAGCTTGACAGGGGAGGCGAACACTGAAGCTTTCTTT. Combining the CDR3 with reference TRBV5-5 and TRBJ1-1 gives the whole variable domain DAGVTQSPTHLIKTRGQQVTLRCSPISGHKSVSWYQQVLGQGPQFIFQYYEKEERGRGNFPDRFSARQFPNYSSELNVNALLLGDSALYLCASSLTGEANTEAFFGQGTRLTVV.

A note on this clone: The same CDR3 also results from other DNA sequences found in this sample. CDR3 amino acids: CASSFGTGGTEAFF. The CDR3 DNA reads TGTGCCAGCAGTTTCGGGACAGGGGGCACTGAAGCTTTCTTT. This chain uses TRBV27 with TRBJ1-1; TRBD1 agrees at 11 bases. V shed 3 bases and J 4 bases; nucleotides not matched to a gene: 1. The CDR3 loop spans 14 amino acids. Germline V gene lookup returns CDR1 MNHEY and CDR2 SMNVEV (reference sequence).

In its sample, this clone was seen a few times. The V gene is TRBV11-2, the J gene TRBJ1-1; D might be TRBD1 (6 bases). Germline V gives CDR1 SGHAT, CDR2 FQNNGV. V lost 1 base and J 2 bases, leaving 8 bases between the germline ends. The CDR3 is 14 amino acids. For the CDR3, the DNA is TGTGCCAGCAGCTTAGGCAGGGGAAACACTGAAGCTTTCTTT. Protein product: CASSLGRGNTEAFF.

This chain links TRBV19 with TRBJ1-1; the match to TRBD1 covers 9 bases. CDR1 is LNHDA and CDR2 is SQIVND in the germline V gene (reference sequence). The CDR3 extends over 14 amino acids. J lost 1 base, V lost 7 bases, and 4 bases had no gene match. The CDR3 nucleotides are TGTGCCAGTACTGGGGACAGGGAGAACACTGAAGCTTTCTTT. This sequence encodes CASTGDRENTEAFF.

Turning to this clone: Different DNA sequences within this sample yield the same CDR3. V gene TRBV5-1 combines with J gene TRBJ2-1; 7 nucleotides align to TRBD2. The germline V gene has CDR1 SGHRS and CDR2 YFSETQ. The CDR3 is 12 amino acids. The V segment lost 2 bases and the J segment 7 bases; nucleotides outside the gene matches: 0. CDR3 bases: TGCGCCAGCAGCTTCGGGGGGAATGAGCAGTTCTTC. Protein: CASSFGGNEQFF. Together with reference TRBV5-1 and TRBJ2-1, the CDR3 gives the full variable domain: KAGVTQTPRYLIKTRGQQVTLSCSPISGHRSVSWYQQTPGQGLQFLFEYFSETQRNKGNFPGRFSGRQFSNSRSEMNVSTLELGDSALYLCASSFGGNEQFFGPGTRLTVL.

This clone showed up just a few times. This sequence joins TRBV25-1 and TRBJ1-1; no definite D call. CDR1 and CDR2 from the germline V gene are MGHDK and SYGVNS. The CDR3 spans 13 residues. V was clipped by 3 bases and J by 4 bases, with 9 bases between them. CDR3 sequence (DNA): TGTGCCAGCAGTGAGGGTAGCGGCACTGAAGCTTTCTTT. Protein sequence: CASSEGSGTEAFF.

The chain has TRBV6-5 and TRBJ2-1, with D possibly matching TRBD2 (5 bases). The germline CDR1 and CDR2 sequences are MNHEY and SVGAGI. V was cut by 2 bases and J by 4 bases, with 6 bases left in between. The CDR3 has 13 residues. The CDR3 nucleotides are TGTGCCAGCAGTTACAGCGGATACAATGAGCAGTTCTTC. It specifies CASSYSGYNEQFF.

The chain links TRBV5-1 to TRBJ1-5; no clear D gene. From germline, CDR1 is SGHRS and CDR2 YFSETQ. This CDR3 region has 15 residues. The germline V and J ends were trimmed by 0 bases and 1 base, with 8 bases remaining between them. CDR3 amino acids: CASSLAAGSNQPQHF. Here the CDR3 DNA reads TGCGCCAGCAGCTTGGCAGCGGGGAGCAATCAGCCCCAGCATTTT. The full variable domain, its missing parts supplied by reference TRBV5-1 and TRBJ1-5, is KAGVTQTPRYLIKTRGQQVTLSCSPISGHRSVSWYQQTPGQGLQFLFEYFSETQRNKGNFPGRFSGRQFSNSRSEMNVSTLELGDSALYLCASSLAAGSNQPQHFGDGTRLSIL.

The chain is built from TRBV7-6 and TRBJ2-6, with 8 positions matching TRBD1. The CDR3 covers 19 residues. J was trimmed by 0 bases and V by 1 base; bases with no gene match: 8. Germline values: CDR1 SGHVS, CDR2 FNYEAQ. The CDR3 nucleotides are TGTGCCAGCAGCTTAGGCAGGGGGCCCCGTGACTCTGGGGCCAACGTCCTGACTTTC. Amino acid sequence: CASSLGRGPRDSGANVLTF.

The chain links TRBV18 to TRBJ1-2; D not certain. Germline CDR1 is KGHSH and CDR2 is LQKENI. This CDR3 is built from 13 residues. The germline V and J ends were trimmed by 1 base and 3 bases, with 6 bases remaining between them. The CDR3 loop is CASSPRRDYGYTF. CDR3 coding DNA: TGTGCCAGCTCACCACGAAGAGACTATGGCTACACCTTC. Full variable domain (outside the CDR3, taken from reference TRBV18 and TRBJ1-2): NAGVMQNPRHLVRRRGQEARLRCSPMKGHSHVYWYRQLPEEGLKFMVYLQKENIIDESGMPKERFSAEFPKEGPSILRIQQVVRGDSAAYFCASSPRRDYGYTFGSGTRLTVV.

The CDR3 nucleotides read TGTGCCAGCAGCGTAGGACAGGGAAGGGACACCGGGGAGCTGTTTTTT. It yields the protein CASSVGQGRDTGELFF. This sequence joins TRBV9 and TRBJ2-2; 7 positions agree with TRBD1. Germline CDR1 and CDR2: SGDLS and YYNGEE. With V trimmed by 0 bases and J by 3 bases, 5 bases remained unmatched. This CDR3 is built from 16 residues.

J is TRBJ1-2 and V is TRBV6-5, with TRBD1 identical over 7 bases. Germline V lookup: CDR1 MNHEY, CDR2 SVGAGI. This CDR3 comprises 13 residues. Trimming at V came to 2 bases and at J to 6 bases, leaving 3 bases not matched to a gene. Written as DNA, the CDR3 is TGTGCCAGCAGTTACGGGGGACAGAATGGCTACACCTTC. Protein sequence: CASSYGGQNGYTF.